The T cell receptor (beta chain) under discussion was sequenced for a study of T cell repertoires in cytomegalovirus infection. TCRdb called the reads again in MiXCR, with one record for every CDR3 protein. This table holds 400,000 to 550,000 distinct CDR3 sequences, roughly 12% found once. This clonotype occurred many times. This CDR3 comprises 14 residues. V was pared by 4 bases and J by 0 bases, with 10 bases between. Germline CDR1 reads SNHLY; CDR2 reads FYNNEI. The sample comprised PBMCs. The chain couples TRBV2 to TRBJ2-7; D gene uncertain. This sequence was found in a human donor in good health (CMV status not recorded). Some clones in this sample may be carry-over from other donors' samples. CDR3 loop: CASSVWASSYEQYF. CDR3 DNA sequence: TGTGCCAGCAGTGTCTGGGCGAGCTCCTACGAGCAGTACTTC.